Sequencing of this T cell receptor (beta chain) was carried out in a study of shared clonotypes between healthy human individuals. Several immunoSEQ plates received, in even portions, the genomic DNA of each subset. Method: immunoSEQ multiplex PCR; TCRdb's copy keeps in-frame clones and lacks some. Among 2.3 million or so clones, more than 85% were seen once, and the ten largest hold 0.39%. CDR1 and CDR2 from the germline V gene are MNHEY and SMNVEV (reference sequence). This CDR3 comprises 15 residues. Trimming removed 0 bases from V and 7 bases from J, with 12 bases in between. Naive CD4+ cells were CD45RA-selected; the remaining cells were memory.

The sequenced material came from naive CD4+ T cells from PBMCs. As for subset: CD45RA+ positively selected. The origin of this receptor is a man in his late teens or twenties in good health. Some clones in this sample may be carry-over from other donors' samples. This chain joins TRBV27 and TRBJ2-2, with unresolved D. CDR3 in DNA: TGTGCCAGCAGTTTATCCGGACCGAACGGCGGGGAGCTGTTTTTT. Its protein product is CASSLSGPNGGELFF.